These T cell receptor beta chains were read from a single sample in a study of shared clonotypes between healthy human individuals. Some clones are missing from TCRdb's copy, which holds only in-frame ones; the method was immunoSEQ multiplex PCR. This sample has fewer than 1.8 million clones; approximately 98.5% occur once, and the top ten carry 0.36%. The sample comprised naive CD4+ T cells sorted from blood. These receptors were obtained from a young man in good health. Both conserved end residues are trimmed from each CDR3.

V | CDR3
TRBV11-2 | ASSLVDWSTVNTEAF
TRBV11-3 | ASSRPGSRELF
TRBV27 | ASSFVFGNPKALEQY
TRBV10-3 | AISDRTSGRQETQY
TRBV4-1 | ASSQDSRGNQPQH
TRBV28 | ASSSDRETNEKLF
TRBV2 | ASSEAGTSGSEQF
TRBV5-1 | ASSGGQAKNIQY
TRBV18 | ASCRDRADNEQF
TRBV18 | ASSLGAGNTEAF
TRBV18 | ASSPLSENTEAF
TRBV9 | ASSVGGRANTEAF
TRBV29-1 | SVEDQGRSYEQY
TRBV10-3 | ATLGTLATNEKLF
TRBV10-3 | AISETANKNYGYT
TRBV19 | ASTLGGGPDSGANVLT
TRBV18 | ASSPLTGPNTEAF
TRBV2 | ASSEGTGETQY
TRBV18 | ASSPIGTPANEQY
TRBV7-3 | ASSPMGTGEVFGEQF
TRBV7-2 | ASSPGWQTYGYT
TRBV6-1 | ASSEVFVGAEAF
TRBV6-1 | ASTFGRANQPQH
TRBV11-2 | ASSLEPTYGANVLT
TRBV5-4 | ASSEGANYGYT
TRBV28 | ASSRNRGNQPQH
TRBV7-9 | ASSSYRGRDEQY
TRBV6-6 | ASSYVTHATNEKLF
TRBV5-1 | ASSRGLAGVNEQF
TRBV9 | ASSVGSSYEQY
TRBV6-6 | ASSYLGTGVPGYT
TRBV19 | ASSALLGAGGEQY
TRBV2 | ASAAAGSSYEQY
TRBV19 | ASSPTGNYLGNIQY
TRBV7-9 | ASSPFRGSYEQY
TRBV28 | ASGPPGSSYEQY
TRBV6-6 | ASSYSTGASNEQF
TRBV4-3 | ASSPDSAGPQH
TRBV29-1 | SVGPGAGFNEQF
TRBV5-4 | ASSLRVQGDYGYT
TRBV5-1 | ASSSGTVNEKLF
TRBV28 | ASSLQGDPKNIQY